These T cell receptor beta chains were read from a single sample in a study of cytomegalovirus exposure and HLA in healthy donors. Method: immunoSEQ multiplex PCR; TCRdb's copy keeps in-frame clones and lacks some. The sample lists about 200,000 clones, 70% to 80% occurring once. The specimen sequenced was PBMCs. These TCRs come from a male donor in good health and CMV-seropositive. CDR3s include the opening cysteine and the closing phenylalanine or tryptophan. The D gene is left open where the match is weak. Where a row states a size, it is once, few, many or the class of an expanded clone; other rows omit it.

abundance,v_gene,j_gene,d_gene,CDR3aa,CDR3nt
few,TRBV10-3,TRBJ1-1,TRBD1,CAIRADRGQTEAFF,TGTGCCATCAGAGCGGACAGGGGGCAGACTGAAGCTTTCTTT
.,TRBV7-2,TRBJ1-3,.,CASSLEWGVRGNTIYF,TGTGCCAGCAGCTTAGAATGGGGGGTGAGGGGAAACACCATATATTTT
.,TRBV11-3,TRBJ2-1,TRBD2,CASSLGQLAGAYNEQFF,TGTGCCAGCAGCTTAGGCCAACTAGCGGGGGCCTACAATGAGCAGTTCTTC
.,TRBV7-3,TRBJ1-2,.,CASSLLPGTTIYGYTF,TGTGCCAGCAGCTTACTACCCGGGACAACGATCTATGGCTACACCTTC
.,TRBV2,TRBJ2-3,.,CASRSRTLTDTQYF,TGTGCCAGCAGATCCCGGACTCTCACAGATACGCAGTATTTT
.,TRBV7-9,TRBJ2-7,TRBD2,CASSGLGLAAESSYEQYF,TGTGCCAGCAGCGGACTGGGACTAGCGGCCGAGAGCTCCTACGAGCAGTACTTC
.,TRBV7-3,TRBJ1-2,TRBD1,CASSLIWRGTAISQGYTF,TGTGCCAGCAGCTTAATATGGCGAGGGACAGCCATAAGCCAGGGCTACACCTTC
.,TRBV19,TRBJ2-1,TRBD1,CASSRQGKGYNEQFF,TGTGCCAGTAGCCGACAGGGGAAAGGGTACAATGAGCAGTTCTTC
.,TRBV9,TRBJ2-1,.,CASSVAGTVYNEQFF,TGTGCCAGCAGCGTAGCTGGCACAGTCTACAATGAGCAGTTCTTC
.,TRBV19,TRBJ1-2,TRBD1,CASSIDILTGRYGYTF,TGTGCCAGTAGTATAGACATTCTGACAGGGCGGTATGGCTACACCTTC
.,TRBV7-2,TRBJ2-1,.,CASSPGVGHQFF,TGTGCCAGCAGCCCCGGGGTAGGGCACCAGTTCTTC
.,TRBV11-2,TRBJ1-1,.,CASSLGGNREAFF,TGTGCCAGCAGCTTAGGGGGTAACAGGGAAGCTTTCTTT
once,TRBV5-4,TRBJ2-7,.,CASSLDQDSSYEQYF,TGTGCCAGCAGCTTAGATCAAGACTCCTCCTACGAGCAGTACTTC
.,TRBV30,TRBJ2-4,.,CAWTPRGLGNIQYF,TGTGCCTGGACCCCTAGGGGGTTAGGGAACATTCAGTACTTC
.,TRBV6-1,TRBJ1-1,.,CASSAPSDMNTEAFF,TGTGCCAGCAGTGCTCCCTCCGACATGAACACTGAAGCTTTCTTT
.,TRBV27,TRBJ2-1,TRBD2,CASSSPGAEAGGGYNEQFF,TGTGCCAGCAGTTCCCCAGGGGCCGAAGCGGGGGGCGGTTACAATGAGCAGTTCTTC
.,TRBV29-1,TRBJ2-7,.,CSVGGGTYEQYF,TGCAGCGTTGGTGGGGGGACCTACGAGCAGTACTTC
once,TRBV11-1,TRBJ2-5,.,CASSLGLQETQYF,TGTGCCAGCAGCTTAGGACTTCAAGAGACCCAGTACTTC
.,TRBV30,TRBJ2-1,TRBD2,CAWDPGLGADEQFF,TGTGCCTGGGATCCGGGACTAGGGGCCGATGAGCAGTTCTTC
.,TRBV5-4,TRBJ2-2,TRBD1,CASSLPTGGRHTGELFF,TGTGCCAGCAGCTTGCCGACAGGGGGCAGGCACACCGGGGAGCTGTTTTTT
few,TRBV18,TRBJ2-1,.,CASSPRDTGIDEQFF,TGTGCCAGCTCACCAAGGGACACAGGCATCGATGAGCAGTTCTTC
.,TRBV28,TRBJ1-2,.,CASSLMAEYGYTF,TGTGCCAGCAGTTTGATGGCGGAGTATGGCTACACCTTC
.,TRBV4-2,TRBJ2-2,TRBD2,CASSQGSGGGITGELFF,TGTGCCAGCAGCCAAGGCTCGGGGGGGGGCATCACCGGGGAGCTGTTTTTT
few,TRBV6-5,TRBJ1-1,.,CASSYGAGNTEAFF,TGTGCCAGCAGTTACGGGGCAGGGAACACTGAAGCTTTCTTT
.,TRBV7-3,TRBJ1-2,.,CASSRTLDYGYTF,TGTGCCAGCAGTCGTACCCTAGACTATGGCTACACCTTC
few,TRBV4-1,TRBJ1-1,TRBD1,CASSGWGQFTEAFF,TGCGCCAGCAGCGGCTGGGGACAGTTTACTGAAGCTTTCTTT
.,TRBV2,TRBJ2-7,.,CASSNDRPTNSYEQYF,TGTGCCAGCAGTAACGACAGGCCCACGAACTCCTACGAGCAGTACTTC
.,TRBV6-6,TRBJ1-1,.,CASSYSGRGTEAFF,TGTGCCAGCAGTTACTCAGGCAGGGGTACTGAAGCTTTCTTT
.,TRBV7-3,TRBJ2-7,.,CASSHPRDNYEQYF,TGTGCCAGCAGTCACCCTCGGGATAACTACGAGCAGTACTTC
.,TRBV11-1,TRBJ2-7,TRBD1,CASSLQGPRRRSPEQYF,TGTGCCAGCAGCCTACAGGGGCCTAGACGCCGGTCCCCCGAGCAGTACTTC
.,TRBV7-6,TRBJ1-4,TRBD1,CASSYLETGQGGEKLFF,TGTGCCAGCAGCTATCTAGAAACGGGACAGGGAGGTGAAAAACTGTTTTTT
.,TRBV4-3,TRBJ2-5,TRBD2,CASSQESSGGAQETQYF,TGCGCCAGCAGCCAAGAATCGAGCGGGGGGGCCCAAGAGACCCAGTACTTC
.,TRBV7-2,TRBJ2-4,.,CASSPGQLLAKNIQYF,TGTGCCAGCAGCCCCGGACAGTTACTAGCCAAAAACATTCAGTACTTC
.,TRBV7-3,TRBJ1-3,TRBD1,CASSRQGAGNTIYF,TGTGCCAGCAGCCGACAGGGGGCTGGAAACACCATATATTTT
.,TRBV29-1,TRBJ2-1,TRBD2,CSVGAGGRREQFF,TGCAGCGTTGGAGCGGGAGGGCGTCGTGAGCAGTTCTTC
few,TRBV1,TRBJ2-7,.,CTSSQDWLGVPRAVSLGGQYF,TGCACCAGCAGCCAAGATTGGCTAGGGGTCCCCCGGGCCGTTTCATTAGGTGGGCAGTACTTC
.,TRBV7-3,TRBJ2-1,.,CASSRDSYNEQFF,TGTGCCAGCAGCCGGGACTCCTACAATGAGCAGTTCTTC
once,TRBV30,TRBJ2-3,.,CAWRGGGFPDTQYF,TGTGCCTGGAGGGGCGGAGGATTCCCAGATACGCAGTATTTT
.,TRBV4-3,TRBJ1-3,.,CASSQGYRVGGNTIYF,TGCGCCAGCAGCCAAGGGTACAGGGTGGGAGGAAACACCATATATTTT
.,TRBV5-3,TRBJ1-4,.,CARSLTGEDALFF,TGTGCCAGAAGCCTAACGGGGGAGGATGCACTGTTTTTT
.,TRBV6-6,TRBJ2-1,TRBD1,CASSYGTGGHNEQFF,TGTGCCAGCAGTTACGGGACAGGGGGGCACAATGAGCAGTTCTTC
.,TRBV30,TRBJ2-7,.,CAGEWTASSYEQYF,TGTGCCGGCGAATGGACAGCTAGCTCCTACGAGCAGTACTTC
.,TRBV5-6,TRBJ1-1,TRBD1,CASSVPGQKNTEAFF,TGTGCCAGCAGCGTACCGGGACAGAAGAACACTGAAGCTTTCTTT
few,TRBV4-2,TRBJ2-5,TRBD2,CASSQDGRLAGPETQYF,TGTGCCAGCAGCCAAGATGGGCGACTAGCGGGACCAGAGACCCAGTACTTC
.,TRBV5-6,TRBJ1-2,.,CASSLGQIYGYTF,TGTGCCAGCAGTTTAGGACAGATCTATGGCTACACCTTC
.,TRBV7-2,TRBJ2-5,.,CASSLETRGKTQYF,TGTGCCAGCAGCCTAGAGACTAGAGGGAAGACCCAGTACTTC
.,TRBV25-1,TRBJ2-1,TRBD2,CASNSGTRSYNEQFF,TGTGCCAGCAACTCCGGGACTAGATCCTACAATGAGCAGTTCTTC
.,TRBV7-2,TRBJ2-7,TRBD2,CASSRERGTSGSQQYF,TGTGCCAGCAGCAGAGAGCGAGGGACTAGCGGGAGCCAACAGTACTTC
.,TRBV5-1,TRBJ2-5,TRBD2,CASILDGSGRGETQYF,TGCGCCAGCATCCTCGATGGGAGCGGGAGAGGGGAGACCCAGTACTTC
few,TRBV5-1,TRBJ2-1,TRBD1,CASSLGQGGNEQFF,TGCGCCAGCAGCTTAGGACAGGGCGGTAATGAGCAGTTCTTC
.,TRBV30,TRBJ2-1,TRBD2,CAWSVTYSGRAYEQFF,TGTGCCTGGAGTGTAACATACAGCGGGAGGGCCTATGAGCAGTTCTTC
.,TRBV6-4,TRBJ1-3,.,CASKDRGNTIYF,TGTGCCAGCAAAGACAGGGGAAACACCATATATTTT
once,TRBV7-9,TRBJ2-7,TRBD2,CASSLEGLAGDEQYF,TGTGCCAGCAGCTTAGAGGGACTAGCGGGAGACGAGCAGTACTTC
.,TRBV28,TRBJ2-5,TRBD1,CASSLIGTVYQETQYF,TGTGCCAGCAGTTTGATTGGGACAGTGTACCAAGAGACCCAGTACTTC
few,TRBV18,TRBJ2-5,TRBD2,CASSPGLARETQYF,TGTGCCAGCTCACCAGGACTAGCGCGTGAGACCCAGTACTTC
.,TRBV19,TRBJ1-1,TRBD1,CASIAGTGWGTEAFF,TGTGCCAGTATCGCCGGGACAGGGTGGGGCACTGAAGCTTTCTTT